This paragraph reports one T cell receptor (beta chain). This entry is derived from a study of blood T cell repertoires in COVID-19. At the level of the study: From the United States, Italy and Spain came samples of acute and convalescent COVID-19.

Authors' data handling: Amplifying reference gene primers gave estimates of nucleated cell counts. Data came from immunoSEQ multiplex PCR; TCRdb stores just in-frame clones and leaves some out. V and J calls and clone size come straight from that table; D and trimming were deduced from the DNA. The sample lists 88,000 or so clones, roughly 85% seen once, with 3.8% in the top ten. Per germline, CDR1 MNHEY and CDR2 SMNVEV (reference sequence). V trimming: 6 bases; J trimming: 4 bases; junction bases outside the gene matches: 4. The CDR3 has 14 amino acids. Sequencing input: peripheral blood. The chain joins TRBV27 to TRBJ2-2, with 8 bases fitting TRBD1. The sequence came from a man in his sixties with acute or convalescent COVID-19. This CDR3 is CASRPTGATGELFF. CDR3 nucleotides: TGTGCCAGCAGGCCGACAGGGGCCACCGGGGAGCTGTTTTTT.